These 14 T cell receptor beta chains came from one sample sequenced in a study of tumor-infiltrating lymphocytes in primary liver carcinoma. The approximately 20-31 mg bulk tissue piece was not sorted before simultaneous RNA and DNA extraction. Synthesis of TCR beta cDNA was carried out from 450 to 650 ng total RNA with a constant-region primer. Sequencing libraries for TCR beta derived from three nested multiplex PCR rounds that used slightly modified ARM-PCR. Each of the first two PCR rounds ran approximately 10 cycles with TRBV1-TRBV30 forward and C-beta reverse primers. TCRdb reprocessed the multiplex PCR reads via MiXCR and lists one record per CDR3 protein. The sample has about 74,000 distinct CDR3 sequences; roughly two thirds are singletons. Material: liver tumor tissue from sampling region 4. Subset given: tumor region T4, right-lateral pole. The receptors here all came from a man aged 35-49 years with primary liver carcinoma and hepatitis B virus infection.

This clonotype was counted many times. The genes are TRBV4-1 and TRBJ2-5, with D unclear. Germline values: CDR1 MGHRA, CDR2 YSYEKL. This CDR3 is built from 13 residues. The V end lost 4 bases, the J end lost 3 bases, and 9 bases lay between the germline ends. The CDR3 DNA reads TGCGCCAGCAGCCCCGGCTGGGAAGAGACCCAGTACTTC. As protein: CASSPGWEETQYF.

On this clonotype: No conserved phenylalanine or tryptophan is present at the end of the CDR3, so a read error is the likely explanation. This chain connects TRBV10-3 to TRBJ2-7, with TRBD1 identical over 10 bases. Germline values: CDR1 ENHRY, CDR2 SYGVKD. This CDR3 contains 15 residues. After removal of 9 bases from V and 5 bases from J, the junction contained 13 bases not matched to a gene. CDR3 residues: CAISPGQGNSNEQYS. The CDR3 DNA sequence: TGTGCCATTAGCCCGGGACAGGGGAACTCAAACGAGCAGTACTCC.

A remark on this clonotype: A much larger clone lies one base from this, so it may be a read error. V is TRBV19 and J is TRBJ2-7, with a possible D match to TRBD1 (5 bases). V was pared by 4 bases and J by 3 bases, with 10 bases between. The CDR3 has 13 amino acids. The germline V gene has CDR1 LNHDA and CDR2 SQIVND (reference sequence). The CDR3 coding sequence is TGTGCCAGTAGTAGGGGCTTTAACTACGAGCAGTACTTC. Translated: CASSRGFNYEQYF.

In this sample, this clonotype turned up many times. The chain joins TRBV7-9 to TRBJ2-2; D is possibly TRBD2 (5 bases). In germline, CDR1 is SEHNR, CDR2 FQNEAQ (reference sequence). Trimming stripped 5 bases from V and 5 bases from J, with 21 bases between. CDR3 size: 17 residues. The CDR3 DNA is TGTGCCAGCAGCCCCTTGGACGGGGATACTAGGACCGGGGAGCTGTTTTTT. Residues: CASSPLDGDTRTGELFF. Filled out from reference TRBV7-9 and TRBJ2-2, the complete variable domain reads DTGVSQNPRHKITKRGQNVTFRCDPISEHNRLYWYRQTLGQGPEFLTYFQNEAQLEKSRLLSDRFSAERPKGSFSTLEIQRTEQGDSAMYLCASSPLDGDTRTGELFFGEGSRLTVL.

Points on this clonotype: This CDR3 fails to terminate in the conserved phenylalanine or tryptophan, so it likely reflects a read error. It is unclear where the CDR3 begins or ends on the DNA, so no DNA is shown, and the CDR3 is as TCRdb lists it. The gene calls are TRBV11-3 and TRBJ1-1; the tabulated D call, TRBD1, remains unverified against the DNA. Germline V gives CDR1 SGHNT, CDR2 YENEEA. The CDR3 spans 13 residues, counting both ends. The chain's CDR3 is CTSSLAGGTEALL.

About this clonotype itself: Relative to the germline gene, one junction end is altered; a read error may explain this. The chain couples TRBV10-2 to TRBJ1-1, with D hard to call. The CDR3 totals 13 residues. Germline values: CDR1 WSHSY, CDR2 SAAADI. In DNA, the CDR3 is TGCGCCAGCAGTGAGTCGAATGGAGATGAGGCTCTCTTT. Its translation is CASSESNGDEALF.

A remark on this clonotype: This may come from a read error, since a much larger clone is one base off. The rearrangement links TRBV28 to TRBJ2-1; D not certain. CDR1 is MDHEN and CDR2 is SYDVKM in the germline V gene. There are 15 residues in the CDR3. The CDR3 DNA reads TGTGCCAGCAGCTTAGAGAGTATGGTCTACAGTGAGCAGTTCTTC. Protein: CASSLESMVYSEQFF.

This clonotype was seen at least ten times. The chain links TRBV12-3 or TRBV12-4 to TRBJ2-7; the match to TRBD1 covers 9 bases. V was clipped by 4 bases and J by 7 bases; unmatched bases: 14. This CDR3 is 16 amino acids long. Here the CDR3 DNA reads TGTGCCAGCAGTTCACCCGAGACAGGGGGTCATCGGGAGCAGTACTTC. Protein sequence: CASSSPETGGHREQYF.

The table lists this clonotype with many counts. The genes are TRBV30 and TRBJ1-5, with D uncertain. Germline V gene lookup returns CDR1 GTSNPN and CDR2 SVGIG (reference sequence). CDR3 length equals 13 residues. Trimming removed 2 bases from V and 5 bases from J, with 10 bases in between. The CDR3 loop reads CAWSQKGDQPQHF. The CDR3 DNA reads TGTGCCTGGAGTCAAAAGGGAGATCAGCCCCAGCATTTT. Looking up the rest from reference TRBV30 and TRBJ1-5 gives the full variable domain: SQTIHQWPATLVQPVGSPLSLECTVEGTSNPNLYWYRQAAGRGLQLLFYSVGIGQISSEVPQNLSASRPQDRQFILSSKKLLLSDSGFYLCAWSQKGDQPQHFGDGTRLSIL.

This clonotype occurred many times. The chain uses TRBV10-3 and TRBJ2-4, with D maybe TRBD1 (7 bases). Germline V gene sequence: CDR1 ENHRY, CDR2 SYGVKD. This CDR3 is 12 amino acids long. V was cut by 8 bases and J by 8 bases, with 13 bases left in between. The CDR3 protein is CAIGGGPDIQYF. CDR3 nucleotide sequence: TGTGCCATCGGAGGGGGCCCGGACATTCAGTACTTC.

As to this clonotype: The germline gene is not matched at one end of the junction; a read error may be the cause. The chain links TRBV10-2 to TRBJ1-5, with D unclear. The CDR3 is made up of 12 amino acids. Looked up from germline, CDR1 is WSHSY and CDR2 is SAAADI. CDR3 DNA sequence: TGCTCCAGCAGAGCAGAGAATCAGCCCCAGCACTTT. Residues: CSSRAENQPQHF.

Written as DNA, the CDR3 is TGCGCCAGCAGCCAGGCCGTATGGGGAACACTACGGTCTGGAAACACCATATATTTT. Protein product: CASSQAVWGTLRSGNTIYF. The J gene is TRBJ1-3, the V gene TRBV4-1, with D hard to call. CDR1 and CDR2 from the germline V gene are MGHRA and YSYEKL. The CDR3 loop spans 19 amino acids. Between the trimmed V and J ends, which lost 3 bases and 1 base, there was a span of 22 bases.

As to this clonotype: The junction shows a germline mismatch at one end, possibly a read error. The chain recombines TRBV5-1 with TRBJ2-6, with D possibly TRBD1 on 6 matching bases. The germline V gene has CDR1 SGHRS and CDR2 YFSETQ. The CDR3 loop spans 18 amino acids. CDR3 in amino acids: CASNLEVGGVGRANVLTF. DNA for the CDR3: TGCGCCAGCAACTTGGAGGTAGGGGGTGTAGGCAGGGCCAACGTCCTGACTTTC.

In its sample, this clonotype was seen a few times. This may come from a read error, since a much larger clone is one base off. The chain has TRBV4-1 and TRBJ1-1; D perhaps matches TRBD1 (5 bases). Germline V gene data show CDR1 as MGHRA and CDR2 as YSYEKL. CDR3 length equals 14 residues. CDR3 sequence reads: CTSSRAGLDTEAFF. CDR3 bases: TGCACCAGCAGCCGGGCAGGGTTAGACACTGAAGCTTTCTTT.